What follows are 6 T cell receptor beta chains derived from one specimen sequenced in a study of T cell responses to AZD1222 COVID-19 vaccine. Method: immunoSEQ multiplex PCR; TCRdb's copy keeps in-frame clones and lacks some. Among 120,000 or so clones listed, 88% were seen once. The sequencing used peripheral blood, collected on day 0 of AZD1222 vaccination. These receptors were collected from an adult in good health.

This clone was observed once. The gene calls are TRBV21-1 and TRBJ2-4. TRBV21-1 is shown as a pseudogene. CDR3 length equals 15 residues. Here the CDR3 reads CASSKGDLAKNIQYF. The CDR3 DNA reads as TGTGCCAGCAGCAAAGGGGACCTAGCCAAAAACATTCAGTACTTC.

This clone was detected only once. The chain couples TRBV6-5 to TRBJ2-1, with D possibly matching TRBD2 (6 bases). Trimming took 5 bases from V and 5 from J, leaving 13 bases between them. The CDR3 length is 14 residues. Germline V lookup: CDR1 MNHEY, CDR2 SVGAGI. Written as DNA, the CDR3 is TGTGCCAGCAGTCCCCGCGGGAAGAACAATGAGCAGTTCTTC. Amino acids: CASSPRGKNNEQFF.

The chain has TRBV18 and TRBJ1-4; possible D gene TRBD1, 5 bases. The CDR3 totals 17 residues. Trimming took 0 bases from V and 4 from J, leaving 15 bases between them. Germline CDR1 KGHSH, CDR2 LQKENI. The CDR3 loop is CASSPPGARAVNEKLFF. In DNA form, the CDR3 reads TGTGCCAGCTCACCACCAGGGGCCAGGGCCGTTAATGAAAAACTGTTTTTT.

This clone appeared a single time. The chain combines TRBV10-3 with TRBJ1-4; tentative D call: TRBD1 (5 bases). Trimming took 3 bases from V and 5 from J, leaving 10 bases between them. Germline CDR1 and CDR2: ENHRY and SYGVKD. The CDR3 is 14 amino acids. The DNA for the CDR3 is TGTGCCATCAGTGAATCCAGGGCAAATGAAAAACTGTTTTTT. Residues: CAISESRANEKLFF.

This chain links TRBV3-1 (or the pseudogene TRBV3-2) with TRBJ1-6; 8 nucleotides align to TRBD1. Germline assignment: CDR1 LGHDT and CDR2 YNNKEL (reference sequence). J lost 4 bases, V lost 5 bases, and 4 bases had no gene match. CDR3 length: 15 amino acids. CDR3 residues: CASSFRQGYNSPLHF. CDR3 nucleotide sequence: TGTGCCAGCAGCTTCCGACAGGGGTATAATTCACCCCTCCACTTT.

With regard to this clone: The junction departs from the called germline gene at one end, perhaps through a read error. The gene calls are TRBV7-2 and TRBJ1-5, with D uncertain. The V gene's germline CDR1 is SGHTA and CDR2 FQGNSA. The CDR3 is 15 residues long. The DNA of the CDR3 is TGTGCCGGCAGACCCCAGGCTATTAGCAATCAGCCCCAGCATTTT. This encodes CAGRPQAISNQPQHF.